The rows below give T cell receptor beta chains drawn from one sample of a study of T cell changes during pregnancy in multiple sclerosis. Produced via immunoSEQ multiplex PCR; TCRdb's table is partial and in-frame only. Seen here are about 44,000 clones, 80% to 95% observed once, and the top ten hold over 0.45%. The sequenced sample was CD4+ T cells from peripheral blood mononuclear cells, obtained in the third trimester of pregnancy. These receptor sequences come from a female donor with multiple sclerosis, enrolled in a pregnancy study. Each CDR3 is given with its conserved first and last residue. Fields, in order: D gene, J gene, clone size, V gene, CDR3 DNA, CDR3 protein. A D gene is named only where the DNA matches it firmly. For some rows the clone size is stated as once, few or many, or as a class when expanded; others skip it.

D gene: NA
J gene: TRBJ2-1
clone size: NA
V gene: TRBV6-5
CDR3 DNA: TGTGCCAGCGGGGCGAATTCCTACAATGAGCAGTTCTTC
CDR3 protein: CASGANSYNEQFF

D gene: TRBD2
J gene: TRBJ2-7
clone size: NA
V gene: TRBV7-2
CDR3 DNA: TGTGCCAGCAGCTTGAGACTAGCGGGAGGGCCAAACGACGAGCAGTACTTC
CDR3 protein: CASSLRLAGGPNDEQYF

D gene: NA
J gene: TRBJ2-1
clone size: NA
V gene: TRBV28
CDR3 DNA: TGTGCCAGCCTCGGACGGACAAAACATTTCCGTGGCAATGAGCAGTTCTTC
CDR3 protein: CASLGRTKHFRGNEQFF

D gene: NA
J gene: TRBJ2-1
clone size: once
V gene: TRBV7-3
CDR3 DNA: TGTGCCAGCAGCCCTAGAGGACAGACCTCCTACAATGAGCAGTTCTTC
CDR3 protein: CASSPRGQTSYNEQFF

D gene: TRBD1
J gene: TRBJ1-1
clone size: NA
V gene: TRBV19
CDR3 DNA: TGTGCCAGTAGTAGGGACAGGGGAGGTACTGAAGCTTTCTTT
CDR3 protein: CASSRDRGGTEAFF

D gene: NA
J gene: TRBJ2-7
clone size: NA
V gene: TRBV11-2
CDR3 DNA: TGTGCCAGCAGGAGGGAAGCCTACGAGCAGTACTTC
CDR3 protein: CASRREAYEQYF

D gene: TRBD2
J gene: TRBJ2-3
clone size: NA
V gene: TRBV10-3
CDR3 DNA: TGTGCCATCAGTGAGCCGGGAGGCACACGCACAGATACGCAGTATTTT
CDR3 protein: CAISEPGGTRTDTQYF

D gene: NA
J gene: TRBJ1-3
clone size: NA
V gene: TRBV5-4
CDR3 DNA: TGTGCCAGCAGCCTCGCAGGGCCCACCTCTGGAAACACCATATATTTT
CDR3 protein: CASSLAGPTSGNTIYF

D gene: NA
J gene: TRBJ2-5
clone size: NA
V gene: TRBV15
CDR3 DNA: TGTGCCACCAGCATCTTGGCCAGGGCTGAGACCCAGTACTTC
CDR3 protein: CATSILARAETQYF

D gene: NA
J gene: TRBJ2-7
clone size: few
V gene: TRBV5-1
CDR3 DNA: TGCGCCAGCAGGTCTAATAGCGGACCTACCTACGAGCAGTACTTC
CDR3 protein: CASRSNSGPTYEQYF

D gene: NA
J gene: TRBJ2-1
clone size: NA
V gene: TRBV5-5
CDR3 DNA: TGTGCCAGCAGCTTGGGATCGTGGACTAATGAGCAGTTCTTC
CDR3 protein: CASSLGSWTNEQFF

D gene: NA
J gene: TRBJ2-7
clone size: NA
V gene: TRBV28
CDR3 DNA: TGTGCCAGCACCAATAGGGCAGGGTCGACCTACGAGCAGTACTTC
CDR3 protein: CASTNRAGSTYEQYF

D gene: TRBD2
J gene: TRBJ2-7
clone size: NA
V gene: TRBV6-1
CDR3 DNA: TGTGCCGCACGGACTAGCGGGAGGAGTGAGCAGTACTTC
CDR3 protein: CAARTSGRSEQYF

D gene: TRBD2
J gene: TRBJ2-5
clone size: NA
V gene: TRBV5-6
CDR3 DNA: TGTGCCAGCAGCTTGGAGGGTACTAGCGGGAGGCGAGAGACCCAGTACTTC
CDR3 protein: CASSLEGTSGRRETQYF

D gene: TRBD1
J gene: TRBJ2-4
clone size: NA
V gene: TRBV12-5
CDR3 DNA: TGTGCTAGTGGTTTGGGGACAGGGAACATTCAGTACTTC
CDR3 protein: CASGLGTGNIQYF

D gene: NA
J gene: TRBJ1-1
clone size: NA
V gene: TRBV5-1
CDR3 DNA: TGCGCCAGCAGCCAACAGGGAGAATTGAACACTGAAGCTTTCTTT
CDR3 protein: CASSQQGELNTEAFF

D gene: NA
J gene: TRBJ2-7
clone size: few
V gene: TRBV6-1
CDR3 DNA: TGTGCCAGCAGTGACTTCGGGGCCTACGAGCAGTACTTC
CDR3 protein: CASSDFGAYEQYF

D gene: NA
J gene: TRBJ2-1
clone size: NA
V gene: TRBV9
CDR3 DNA: TGTGCCAGCAGCGTAGTTTTCGGGGAGCAGTTCTTC
CDR3 protein: CASSVVFGEQFF

D gene: TRBD2
J gene: TRBJ2-1
clone size: few
V gene: TRBV27
CDR3 DNA: TGTGCCAGCAGTCCGATCCGGACTAGCGGGATCAATGAGCAGTTCTTC
CDR3 protein: CASSPIRTSGINEQFF

D gene: TRBD2
J gene: TRBJ2-3
clone size: NA
V gene: TRBV27
CDR3 DNA: TGTGCCAGCAGCCTCAGCGGGGGACGCACAGATACGCAGTATTTT
CDR3 protein: CASSLSGGRTDTQYF

D gene: TRBD2
J gene: TRBJ2-6
clone size: NA
V gene: TRBV2
CDR3 DNA: TGTGCCAGCAGAAAGGGACTAGCGGGGACTGGGGCCAACGTCCTGACTTTC
CDR3 protein: CASRKGLAGTGANVLTF

D gene: NA
J gene: TRBJ2-5
clone size: NA
V gene: TRBV19
CDR3 DNA: TGTGCCAGTAGTATAGATCGGGGTTCAGAGACCCAGTACTTC
CDR3 protein: CASSIDRGSETQYF

D gene: TRBD1
J gene: TRBJ2-7
clone size: NA
V gene: TRBV30
CDR3 DNA: TGTGCCTGGAGGACAGGGAACTACGAGCAGTACTTC
CDR3 protein: CAWRTGNYEQYF